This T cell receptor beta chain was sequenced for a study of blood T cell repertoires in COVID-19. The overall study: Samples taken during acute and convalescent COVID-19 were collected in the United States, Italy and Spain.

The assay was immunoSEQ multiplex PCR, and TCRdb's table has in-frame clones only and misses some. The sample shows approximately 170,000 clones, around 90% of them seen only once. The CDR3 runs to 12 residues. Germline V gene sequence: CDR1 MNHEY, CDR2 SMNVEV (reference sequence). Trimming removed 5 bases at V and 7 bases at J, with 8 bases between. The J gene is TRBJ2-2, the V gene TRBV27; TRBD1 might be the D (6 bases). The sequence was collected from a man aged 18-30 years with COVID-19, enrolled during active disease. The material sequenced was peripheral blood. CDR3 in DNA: TGTGCCAGCAGTCCCAGGGGCGGGGAGCTGTTTTTT. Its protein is CASSPRGGELFF.